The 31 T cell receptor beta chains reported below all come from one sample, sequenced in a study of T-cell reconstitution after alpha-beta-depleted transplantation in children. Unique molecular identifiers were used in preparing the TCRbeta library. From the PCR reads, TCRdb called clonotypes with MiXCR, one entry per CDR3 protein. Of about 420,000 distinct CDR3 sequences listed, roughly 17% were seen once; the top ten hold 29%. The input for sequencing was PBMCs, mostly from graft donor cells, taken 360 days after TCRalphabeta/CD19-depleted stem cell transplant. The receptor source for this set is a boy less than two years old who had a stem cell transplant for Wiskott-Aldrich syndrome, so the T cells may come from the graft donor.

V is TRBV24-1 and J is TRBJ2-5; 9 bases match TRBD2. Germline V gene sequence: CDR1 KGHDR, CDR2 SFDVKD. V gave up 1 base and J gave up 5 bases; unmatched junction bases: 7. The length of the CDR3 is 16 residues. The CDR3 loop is CATSDFRRGGRETQYF. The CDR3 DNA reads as TGTGCCACCAGTGATTTCCGGCGGGGGGGCCGGGAGACCCAGTACTTC.

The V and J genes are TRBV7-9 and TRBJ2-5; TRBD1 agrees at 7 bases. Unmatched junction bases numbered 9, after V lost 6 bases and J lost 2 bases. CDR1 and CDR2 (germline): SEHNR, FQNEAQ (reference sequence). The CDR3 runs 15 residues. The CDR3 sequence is CASRAVTGEQETQYF. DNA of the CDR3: TGTGCCAGCAGAGCCGTAACAGGGGAGCAAGAGACCCAGTACTTC.

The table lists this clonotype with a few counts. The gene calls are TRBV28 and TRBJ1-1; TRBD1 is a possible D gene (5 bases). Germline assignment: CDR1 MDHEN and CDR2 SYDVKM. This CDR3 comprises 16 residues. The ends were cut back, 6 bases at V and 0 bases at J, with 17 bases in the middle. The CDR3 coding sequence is TGTGCCAGCAGGCCCCGGGGCCGCCGCTTGAACACTGAAGCTTTCTTT. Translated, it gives CASRPRGRRLNTEAFF.

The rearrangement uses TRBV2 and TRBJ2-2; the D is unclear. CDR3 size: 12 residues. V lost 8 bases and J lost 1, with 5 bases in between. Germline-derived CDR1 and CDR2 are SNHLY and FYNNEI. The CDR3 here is CASLRNTGELFF. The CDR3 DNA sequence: TGTGCCAGCCTCCGGAACACCGGGGAGCTGTTTTTT.

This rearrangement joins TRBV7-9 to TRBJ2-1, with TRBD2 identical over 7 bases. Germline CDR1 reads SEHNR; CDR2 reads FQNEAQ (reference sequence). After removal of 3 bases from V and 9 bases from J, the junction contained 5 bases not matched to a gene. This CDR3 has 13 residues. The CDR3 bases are TGTGCCAGCAGCTTGCGGGCGGGAGTTGAGCAGTTCTTC. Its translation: CASSLRAGVEQFF.

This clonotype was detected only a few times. The CDR3 bases are TGTGCCAGCTCACCGGGACTAGCGGGAGATGAGACCCAGTACTTC. It specifies CASSPGLAGDETQYF. The chain is built from TRBV18 and TRBJ2-5; 14 nucleotides line up with TRBD2. The junction had 2 bases not matched to a gene; V was cut back by 3 bases and J by 5 bases. The CDR3 is 15 amino acids. The germline V gene encodes CDR1 KGHSH and CDR2 LQKENI.

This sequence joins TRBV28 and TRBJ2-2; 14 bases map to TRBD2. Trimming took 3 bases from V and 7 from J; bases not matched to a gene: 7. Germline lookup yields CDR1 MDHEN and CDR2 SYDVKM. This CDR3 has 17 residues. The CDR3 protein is CASSFRGLAGVVGELFF. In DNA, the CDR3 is TGTGCCAGCAGTTTTCGGGGACTAGCGGGAGTTGTCGGGGAGCTGTTTTTT.

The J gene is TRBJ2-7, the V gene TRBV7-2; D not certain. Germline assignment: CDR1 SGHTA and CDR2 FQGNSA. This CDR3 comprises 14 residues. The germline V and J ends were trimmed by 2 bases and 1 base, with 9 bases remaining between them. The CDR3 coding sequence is TGTGCCAGCAGCTTAAGTTGGTTATCCTACGAGCAGTACTTC. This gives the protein CASSLSWLSYEQYF.

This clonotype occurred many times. The CDR3 DNA follows: TGCAGTGCTAGAGACCCGACTAGCGGGGGGGCCCATGAGCAGTTCTTC. Translating it yields CSARDPTSGGAHEQFF. V is TRBV20-1 and J is TRBJ2-1; 14 nucleotides agree with TRBD2. Germline loops: CDR1 DFQATT, CDR2 SNEGSKA (reference sequence). V shed 0 bases, J shed 8 bases, and the junction held 6 bases outside the gene matches. The CDR3 consists of 16 residues.

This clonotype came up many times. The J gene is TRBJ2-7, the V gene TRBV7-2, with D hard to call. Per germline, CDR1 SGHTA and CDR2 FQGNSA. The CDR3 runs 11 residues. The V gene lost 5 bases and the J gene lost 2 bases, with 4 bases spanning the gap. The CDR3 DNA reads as TGTGCCAGCAGCGTGACCTACGAGCAGTACTTC. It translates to CASSVTYEQYF. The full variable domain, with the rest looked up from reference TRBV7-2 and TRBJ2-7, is GAGVSQSPSNKVTEKGKDVELRCDPISGHTALYWYRQSLGQGLEFLIYFQGNSAPDKSGLPSDRFSAERTGGSVSTLTIQRTQQEDSAVYLCASSVTYEQYFGPGTRLTVT.

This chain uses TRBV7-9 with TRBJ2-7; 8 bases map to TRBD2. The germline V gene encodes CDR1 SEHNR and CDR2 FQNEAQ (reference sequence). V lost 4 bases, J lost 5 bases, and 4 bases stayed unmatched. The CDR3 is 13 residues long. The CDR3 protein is CASSSGGINEQYF. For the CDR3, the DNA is TGTGCCAGCAGCTCGGGGGGGATCAACGAGCAGTACTTC.

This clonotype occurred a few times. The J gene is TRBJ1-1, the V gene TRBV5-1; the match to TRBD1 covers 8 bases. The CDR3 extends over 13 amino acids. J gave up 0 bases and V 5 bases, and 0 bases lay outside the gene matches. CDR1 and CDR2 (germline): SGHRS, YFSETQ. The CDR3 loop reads CASRQGVNTEAFF. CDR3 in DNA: TGCGCCAGCAGACAGGGGGTGAACACTGAAGCTTTCTTT.

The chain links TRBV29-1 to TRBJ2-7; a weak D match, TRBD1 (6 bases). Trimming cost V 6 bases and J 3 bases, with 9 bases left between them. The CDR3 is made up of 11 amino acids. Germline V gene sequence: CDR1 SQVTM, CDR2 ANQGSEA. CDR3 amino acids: CSVGQFYEQYF. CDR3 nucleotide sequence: TGCAGCGTCGGACAGTTCTACGAGCAGTACTTC.

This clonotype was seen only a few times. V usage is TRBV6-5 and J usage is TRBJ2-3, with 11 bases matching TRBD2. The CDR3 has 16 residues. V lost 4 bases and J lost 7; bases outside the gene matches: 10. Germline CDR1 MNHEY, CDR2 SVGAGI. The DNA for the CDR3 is TGTGCCAGCAGTTTCGTTAGCGGGGGGGGTTTTTATACGCAGTATTTT. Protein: CASSFVSGGGFYTQYF.

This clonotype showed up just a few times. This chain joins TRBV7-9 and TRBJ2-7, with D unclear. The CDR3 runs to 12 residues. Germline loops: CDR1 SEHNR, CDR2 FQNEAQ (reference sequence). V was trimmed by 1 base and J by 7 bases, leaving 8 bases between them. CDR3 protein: CASSLVRDEQYF. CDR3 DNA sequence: TGTGCCAGCAGCTTAGTCCGAGATGAGCAGTACTTC.

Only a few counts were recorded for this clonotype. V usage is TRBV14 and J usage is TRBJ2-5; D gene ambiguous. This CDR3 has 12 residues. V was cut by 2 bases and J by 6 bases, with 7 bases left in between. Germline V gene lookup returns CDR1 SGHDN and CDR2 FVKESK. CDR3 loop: CASSQPLQTQYF. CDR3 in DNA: TGTGCCAGCAGCCAACCCCTCCAGACCCAGTACTTC.

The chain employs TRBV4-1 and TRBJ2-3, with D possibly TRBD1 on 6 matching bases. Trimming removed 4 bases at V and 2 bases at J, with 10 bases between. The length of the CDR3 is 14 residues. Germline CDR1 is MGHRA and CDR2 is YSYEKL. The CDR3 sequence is CASSPGQHTDTQYF. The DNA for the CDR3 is TGCGCCAGCAGCCCTGGACAGCACACAGATACGCAGTATTTT.

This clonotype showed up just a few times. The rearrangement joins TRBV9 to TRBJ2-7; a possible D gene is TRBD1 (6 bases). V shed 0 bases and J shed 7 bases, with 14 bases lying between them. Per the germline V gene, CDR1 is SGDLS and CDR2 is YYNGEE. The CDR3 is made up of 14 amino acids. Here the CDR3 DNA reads TGTGCCAGCAGCGTAGAGGGACATGGTAGGGAGCAGTACTTC. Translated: CASSVEGHGREQYF.

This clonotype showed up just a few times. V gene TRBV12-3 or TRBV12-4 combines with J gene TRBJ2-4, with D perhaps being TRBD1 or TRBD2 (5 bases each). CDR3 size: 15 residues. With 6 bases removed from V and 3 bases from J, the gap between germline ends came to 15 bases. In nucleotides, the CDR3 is TGTGCCAGCAGACCGGGACGGGTGATCAAAAACATTCAGTACTTC. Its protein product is CASRPGRVIKNIQYF.

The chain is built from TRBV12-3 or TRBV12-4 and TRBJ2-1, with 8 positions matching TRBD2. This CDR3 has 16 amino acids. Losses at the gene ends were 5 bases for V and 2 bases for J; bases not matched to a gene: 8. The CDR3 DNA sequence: TGTGCCAGCAGTCCTTTTTCGGGACTAGCCTACAATGAGCAGTTCTTC. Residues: CASSPFSGLAYNEQFF.

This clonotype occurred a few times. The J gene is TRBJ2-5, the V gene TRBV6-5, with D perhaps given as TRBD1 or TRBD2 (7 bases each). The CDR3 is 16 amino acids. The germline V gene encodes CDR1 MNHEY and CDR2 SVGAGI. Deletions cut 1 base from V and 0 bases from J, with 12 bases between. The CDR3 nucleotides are TGTGCCAGCAGTTACTGGGGGAGGGGGCACCAAGAGACCCAGTACTTC. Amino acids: CASSYWGRGHQETQYF.

The CDR3 DNA reads TGTGCCATCAGTCAAAAGGGTGACCTTAATTCACCCCTCCACTTT. It encodes CAISQKGDLNSPLHF. The chain is built from TRBV10-3 and TRBJ1-6; D remains ambiguous. Trimming shortened V by 5 bases and J by 6 bases, and 14 bases separated the two germline ends. The CDR3 spans 15 residues. Germline-derived CDR1 and CDR2 are ENHRY and SYGVKD.

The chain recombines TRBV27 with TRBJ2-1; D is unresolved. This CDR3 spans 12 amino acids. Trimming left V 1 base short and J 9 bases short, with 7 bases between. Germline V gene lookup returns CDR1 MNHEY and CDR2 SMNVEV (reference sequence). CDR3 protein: CASSLFKGEQFF. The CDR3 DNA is TGTGCCAGCAGTTTATTTAAGGGTGAGCAGTTCTTC.

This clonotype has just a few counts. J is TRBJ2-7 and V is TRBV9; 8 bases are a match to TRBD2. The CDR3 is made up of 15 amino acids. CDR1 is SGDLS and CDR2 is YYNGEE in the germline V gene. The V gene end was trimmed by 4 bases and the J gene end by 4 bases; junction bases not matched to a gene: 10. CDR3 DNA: TGTGCCAGCAGCCCGGGACTAGGGGTGGTTTACGAGCAGTACTTC. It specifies CASSPGLGVVYEQYF.

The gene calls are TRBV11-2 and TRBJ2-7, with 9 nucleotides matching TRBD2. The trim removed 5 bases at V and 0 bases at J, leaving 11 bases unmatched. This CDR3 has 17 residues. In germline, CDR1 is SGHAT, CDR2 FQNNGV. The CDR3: CASSRNMIAGVSYEQYF. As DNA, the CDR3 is TGTGCCAGCAGCCGAAACATGATAGCGGGAGTCTCCTACGAGCAGTACTTC.

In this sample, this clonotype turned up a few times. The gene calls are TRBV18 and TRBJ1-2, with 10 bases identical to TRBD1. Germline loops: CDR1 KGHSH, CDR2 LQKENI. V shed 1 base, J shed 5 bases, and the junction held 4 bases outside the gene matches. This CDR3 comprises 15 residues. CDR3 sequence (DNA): TGTGCCAGCTCACCACGAGGGACAGGGGTATATGGCTACACCTTC. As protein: CASSPRGTGVYGYTF.

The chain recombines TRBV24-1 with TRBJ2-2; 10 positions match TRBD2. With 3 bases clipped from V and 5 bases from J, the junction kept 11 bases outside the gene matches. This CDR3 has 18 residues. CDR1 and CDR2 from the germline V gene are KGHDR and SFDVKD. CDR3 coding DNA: TGTGCCACCAGTGATCCTTTCTCTAGCGGGAGAGGGACCGGGGAGCTGTTTTTT. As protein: CATSDPFSSGRGTGELFF.

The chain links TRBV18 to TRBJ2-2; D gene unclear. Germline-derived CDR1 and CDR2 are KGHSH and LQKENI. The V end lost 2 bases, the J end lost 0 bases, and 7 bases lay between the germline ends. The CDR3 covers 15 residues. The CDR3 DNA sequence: TGTGCCAGCTCACCAGGGCCCGCGAACACCGGGGAGCTGTTTTTT. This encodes CASSPGPANTGELFF.

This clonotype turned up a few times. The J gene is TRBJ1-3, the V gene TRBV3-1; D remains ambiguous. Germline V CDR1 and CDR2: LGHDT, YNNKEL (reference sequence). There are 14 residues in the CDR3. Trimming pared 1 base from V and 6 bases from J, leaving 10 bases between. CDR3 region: CASSQGSRSNTIYF. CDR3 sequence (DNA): TGTGCCAGCAGCCAAGGGAGCAGGTCAAACACCATATATTTT.

The CDR3 here is CASTALTGGGETQYF. The CDR3 DNA follows: TGTGCCAGCACCGCCCTAACAGGGGGCGGAGAGACCCAGTACTTC. The chain couples TRBV28 to TRBJ2-5, with TRBD1 identical over 9 bases. Germline trimming cut 7 bases from V and 4 bases from J; bases unmatched to any gene: 10. CDR3 length: 15 amino acids. Germline V gene sequence: CDR1 MDHEN, CDR2 SYDVKM. Looking up the rest from reference TRBV28 and TRBJ2-5 gives the full variable domain: DVKVTQSSRYLVKRTGEKVFLECVQDMDHENMFWYRQDPGLGLRLIYFSYDVKMKEKGDIPEGYSVSREKKERFSLILESASTNQTSMYLCASTALTGGGETQYFGPGTRLLVL.

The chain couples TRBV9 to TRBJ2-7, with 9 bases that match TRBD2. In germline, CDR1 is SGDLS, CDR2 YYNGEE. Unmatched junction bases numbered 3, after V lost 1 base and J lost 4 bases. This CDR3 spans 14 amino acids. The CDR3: CASSVRLAAYEQYF. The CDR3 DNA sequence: TGTGCCAGCAGCGTAAGACTAGCGGCTTACGAGCAGTACTTC.